This T cell receptor beta chain was documented in a study of T cells in Graves' hyperthyroidism and ophthalmopathy. Points from the study as a whole: Ophthalmopathy got predicted by the model a median roughly six months before its onset.

Germline loops: CDR1 SNHLY, CDR2 FYNNEI. The V gene lost 6 bases and the J gene lost 3 bases, with 15 bases spanning the gap. The CDR3 runs 14 residues. It was RNA transcripts that yielded the amplified TCR beta CDR3 regions. HTBI primers drove first-round RT-PCR of the TCR CDR3. TCRdb re-analysed the multiplex PCR reads in MiXCR, keeping a single row per CDR3 protein. The sample has roughly 96,000 distinct CDR3 sequences; roughly 49% are singletons. Stability of Graves' hyperthyroidism was defined as absent ophthalmopathy progression within 18 months. A note on this clonotype: Antigen unknown.

J is TRBJ2-7 and V is TRBV2; possible D gene TRBD2, 6 bases. The clonotype was recovered from a middle-aged woman with Graves' hyperthyroidism. The sample consisted of blood. The CDR3 bases are TGTGCCAGCAGCGCAGCCCCGGGACTCTACGAGCAGTACTTC. Protein: CASSAAPGLYEQYF.